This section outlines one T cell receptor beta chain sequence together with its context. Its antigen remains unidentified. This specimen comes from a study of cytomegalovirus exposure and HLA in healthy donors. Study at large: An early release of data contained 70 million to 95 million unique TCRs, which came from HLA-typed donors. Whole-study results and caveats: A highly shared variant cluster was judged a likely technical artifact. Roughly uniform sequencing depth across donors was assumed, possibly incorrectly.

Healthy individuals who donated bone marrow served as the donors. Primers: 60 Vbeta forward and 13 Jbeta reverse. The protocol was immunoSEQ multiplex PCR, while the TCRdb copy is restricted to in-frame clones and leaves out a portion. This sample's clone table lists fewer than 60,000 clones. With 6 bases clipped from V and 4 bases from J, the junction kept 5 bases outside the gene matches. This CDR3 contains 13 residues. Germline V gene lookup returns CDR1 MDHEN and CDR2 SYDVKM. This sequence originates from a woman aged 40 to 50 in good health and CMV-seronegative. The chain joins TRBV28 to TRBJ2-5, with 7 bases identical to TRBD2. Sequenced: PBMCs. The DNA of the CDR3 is TGTGCCAGCAGACCCGGACTAGGAGAGACCCAGTACTTC. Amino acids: CASRPGLGETQYF.